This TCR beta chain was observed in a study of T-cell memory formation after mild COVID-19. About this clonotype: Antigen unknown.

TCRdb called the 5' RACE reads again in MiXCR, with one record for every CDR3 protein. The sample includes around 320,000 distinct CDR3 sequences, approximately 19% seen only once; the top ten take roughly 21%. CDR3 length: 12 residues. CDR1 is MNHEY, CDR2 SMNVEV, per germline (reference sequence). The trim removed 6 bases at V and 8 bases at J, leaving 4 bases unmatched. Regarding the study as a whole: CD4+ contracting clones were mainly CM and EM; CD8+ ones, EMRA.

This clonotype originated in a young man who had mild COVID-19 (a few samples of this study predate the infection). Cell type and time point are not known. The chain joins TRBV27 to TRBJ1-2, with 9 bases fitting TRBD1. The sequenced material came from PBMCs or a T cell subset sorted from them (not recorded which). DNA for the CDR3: TGTGCCAGCAGCGGGACAGGGAGGGGCTACACCTTC. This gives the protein CASSGTGRGYTF.